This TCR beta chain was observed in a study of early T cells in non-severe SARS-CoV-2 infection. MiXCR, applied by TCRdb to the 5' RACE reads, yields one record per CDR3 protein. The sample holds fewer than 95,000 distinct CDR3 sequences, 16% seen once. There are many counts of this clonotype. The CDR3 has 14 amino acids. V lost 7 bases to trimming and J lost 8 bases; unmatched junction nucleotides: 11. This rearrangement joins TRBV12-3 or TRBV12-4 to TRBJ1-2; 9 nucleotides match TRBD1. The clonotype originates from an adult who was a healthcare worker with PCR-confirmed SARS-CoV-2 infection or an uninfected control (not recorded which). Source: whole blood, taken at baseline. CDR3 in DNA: TGTGCCAGCACCTTGGGACAGGGTAATTCGGGCTACACCTTC. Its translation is CASTLGQGNSGYTF.